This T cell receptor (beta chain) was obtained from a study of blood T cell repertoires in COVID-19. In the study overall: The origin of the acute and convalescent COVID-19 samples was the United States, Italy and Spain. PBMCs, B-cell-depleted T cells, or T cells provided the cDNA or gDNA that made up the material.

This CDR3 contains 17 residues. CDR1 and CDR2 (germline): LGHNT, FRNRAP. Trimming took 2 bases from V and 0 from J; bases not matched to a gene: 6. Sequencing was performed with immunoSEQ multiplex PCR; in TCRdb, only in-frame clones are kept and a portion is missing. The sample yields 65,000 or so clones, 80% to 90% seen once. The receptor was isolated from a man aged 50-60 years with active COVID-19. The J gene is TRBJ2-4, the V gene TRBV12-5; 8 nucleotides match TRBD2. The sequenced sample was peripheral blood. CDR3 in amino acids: CASGLTRGGLAKNIQYF. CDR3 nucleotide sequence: TGTGCTAGTGGTTTGACCCGGGGGGGTCTAGCCAAAAACATTCAGTACTTC.